This TCR beta chain was sequenced during a study of T cell responses to AZD1222 COVID-19 vaccine. Assay used: immunoSEQ multiplex PCR; TCRdb lists only in-frame clones, some missing. In the table there are roughly 120,000 clones, roughly 92% of which are singletons. The J segment lost 5 bases and the V segment lost 0 bases, leaving 9 bases of the junction unmatched. Germline V gene sequence: CDR1 SGHRS, CDR2 YFSETQ. The CDR3 runs to 16 residues. Concerning this clone: The antigen is undetermined.

Study conclusions and caveats: At baseline, seropositivity was found in only a handful of AZD1222 recipients. There were mostly white British donors and more females than males, and clonal diversity was possibly underestimated. Dominant CD4 TCR responses targeted spike regions 160-218 and 743-854.

Second-dose intervals near 4 or 12 weeks were combined. The rearrangement uses TRBV5-1 and TRBJ2-5; TRBD1 aligns across 8 bases. The clonotype comes from an adult who received the AZD1222 COVID-19 vaccine. The input for sequencing was peripheral blood, taken 28 days after the second AZD1222 dose. CDR3 in amino acids: CASSLGDRGLGETQYF. CDR3 sequence (DNA): TGCGCCAGCAGCTTGGGCGACAGGGGACTTGGGGAGACCCAGTACTTC.